The rows below give T cell receptor beta chains drawn from one sample of a study of response to subunit inactivated influenza vaccine. TCRdb re-derived calls from the RT-PCR reads in MiXCR, one entry per CDR3 protein. The table shows about 650,000 distinct CDR3 sequences, with around 16% occurring only once. The specimen was PBMCs from blood, collected 11 to 12 days after vaccination. Every receptor here comes from a man aged 50 to 60 who received an inactivated influenza vaccine. CDR3s include the opening cysteine and the closing phenylalanine or tryptophan. A D gene is named only where the DNA matches it firmly. Clone size, where shown, is once, few, many, or a class for clones that have expanded.

D: NA
J: TRBJ2-2
V: TRBV29-1
size: few
CDR3: CSVGRGSEGSGELFF
DNA: TGCAGCGTTGGAAGAGGTAGCGAGGGTAGCGGGGAGCTGTTTTTT

D: NA
J: TRBJ2-4
V: TRBV20-1
size: NA
CDR3: CSARGVLSGPAKNIQYF
DNA: TGCAGTGCTAGAGGTGTACTTAGTGGCCCAGCCAAAAACATTCAGTACTTC

D: TRBD2
J: TRBJ2-1
V: TRBV10-3
size: NA
CDR3: CAISEGKSGRLLYNEQFF
DNA: TGTGCCATCAGTGAAGGTAAGAGCGGGAGACTACTTTACAATGAGCAGTTCTTC

D: NA
J: TRBJ2-1
V: TRBV3-1
size: NA
CDR3: CASSHGPNNEQFF
DNA: TGTGCCAGCAGCCATGGACCAAACAATGAGCAGTTCTTC

D: NA
J: TRBJ2-7
V: TRBV4-2
size: few
CDR3: CASSQELVSSYEQYF
DNA: TGTGCCAGCAGCCAAGAACTTGTTTCATCCTACGAGCAGTACTTC

D: NA
J: TRBJ2-6
V: TRBV7-2
size: NA
CDR3: CASSIPTGSGANVLTF
DNA: TGTGCCAGCAGCATCCCAACAGGGTCCGGGGCCAACGTCCTGACTTTC

D: NA
J: TRBJ2-7
V: TRBV24-1
size: NA
CDR3: CATSDSRRAYEQYF
DNA: TGTGCCACCAGTGACTCCCGGCGGGCTTACGAGCAGTACTTC

D: NA
J: TRBJ2-6
V: TRBV6-6
size: few
CDR3: CASFRSGANVLTF
DNA: TGTGCCAGCTTCCGGTCTGGGGCCAACGTCCTGACTTTC

D: TRBD1
J: TRBJ2-2
V: TRBV12-3/TRBV12-4
size: many
CDR3: CASSRQGTNTGELFF
DNA: TGTGCCAGCAGCCGACAGGGGACGAACACCGGGGAGCTGTTTTTT

D: TRBD1
J: TRBJ1-2
V: TRBV4-2
size: few
CDR3: CASSQDLPRQGANYGYTF
DNA: TGTGCCAGCAGCCAAGATCTTCCCCGACAGGGGGCCAACTATGGCTACACCTTC

D: NA
J: TRBJ2-3
V: TRBV7-2
size: few
CDR3: CASSSDYRTDTQYF
DNA: TGTGCCAGCAGCTCGGACTATCGCACAGATACGCAGTATTTT

D: NA
J: TRBJ2-5
V: TRBV2
size: NA
CDR3: CASTANQETQYF
DNA: TGTGCCAGCACGGCAAATCAAGAGACCCAGTACTTC

D: TRBD1
J: TRBJ2-3
V: TRBV24-1
size: many
CDR3: CATSDRQGGTQYF
DNA: TGTGCCACCAGTGATAGACAGGGTGGGACGCAGTATTTT

D: NA
J: TRBJ2-1
V: TRBV14
size: few
CDR3: CASSQVQGYEQFF
DNA: TGTGCCAGCAGCCAAGTACAGGGCTATGAGCAGTTCTTC

D: NA
J: TRBJ1-5
V: TRBV6-1
size: many
CDR3: CASSEVTGQPQHF
DNA: TGTGCCAGCAGTGAAGTAACAGGGCAGCCCCAGCATTTT

D: NA
J: TRBJ2-7
V: TRBV2
size: once
CDR3: CASIGTESYEQYF
DNA: TGTGCCAGCATCGGGACGGAGTCCTACGAGCAGTACTTC

D: TRBD1
J: TRBJ2-2
V: TRBV7-2
size: few
CDR3: CASSLLQGATGELFF
DNA: TGTGCCAGCAGCTTATTACAGGGGGCTACCGGGGAGCTGTTTTTT

D: TRBD1
J: TRBJ2-6
V: TRBV3-1
size: few
CDR3: CASSAGQGFSGANVLTF
DNA: TGTGCCAGCAGCGCCGGACAGGGGTTCTCTGGGGCCAACGTCCTGACTTTC

D: TRBD1
J: TRBJ1-6
V: TRBV4-1
size: NA
CDR3: CASSQRTGWDSPLHF
DNA: TGCGCCAGCAGCCAGAGGACAGGTTGGGATTCACCCCTCCACTTT

D: TRBD2
J: TRBJ2-7
V: TRBV12-3/TRBV12-4
size: few
CDR3: CASRRSGTTAYEQYF
DNA: TGTGCCAGCAGACGTTCCGGGACTACCGCCTACGAGCAGTACTTC

D: TRBD1
J: TRBJ2-4
V: TRBV5-1
size: NA
CDR3: CASSIGQGAGIQYF
DNA: TGCGCCAGCAGCATAGGACAGGGGGCCGGCATTCAGTACTTC

D: NA
J: TRBJ2-5
V: TRBV29-1
size: few
CDR3: CSVVPFLRVGQETQYF
DNA: TGCAGCGTCGTCCCCTTTTTAAGAGTGGGCCAAGAGACCCAGTACTTC